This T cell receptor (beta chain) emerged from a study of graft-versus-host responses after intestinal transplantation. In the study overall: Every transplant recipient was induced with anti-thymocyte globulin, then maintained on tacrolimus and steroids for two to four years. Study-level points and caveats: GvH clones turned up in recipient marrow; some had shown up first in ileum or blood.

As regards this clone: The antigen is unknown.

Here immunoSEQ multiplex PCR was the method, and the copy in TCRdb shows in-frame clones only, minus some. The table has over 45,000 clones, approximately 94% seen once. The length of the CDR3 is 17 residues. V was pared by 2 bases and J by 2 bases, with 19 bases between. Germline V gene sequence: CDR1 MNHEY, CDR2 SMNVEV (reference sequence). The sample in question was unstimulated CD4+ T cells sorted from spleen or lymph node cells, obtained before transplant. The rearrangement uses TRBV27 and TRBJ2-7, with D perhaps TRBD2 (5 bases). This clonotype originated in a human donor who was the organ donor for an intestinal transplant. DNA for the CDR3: TGTGCCAGCAGTTTACTTTTCGGGAAATCACGCACCTACGAGCAGTACTTC. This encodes CASSLLFGKSRTYEQYF.